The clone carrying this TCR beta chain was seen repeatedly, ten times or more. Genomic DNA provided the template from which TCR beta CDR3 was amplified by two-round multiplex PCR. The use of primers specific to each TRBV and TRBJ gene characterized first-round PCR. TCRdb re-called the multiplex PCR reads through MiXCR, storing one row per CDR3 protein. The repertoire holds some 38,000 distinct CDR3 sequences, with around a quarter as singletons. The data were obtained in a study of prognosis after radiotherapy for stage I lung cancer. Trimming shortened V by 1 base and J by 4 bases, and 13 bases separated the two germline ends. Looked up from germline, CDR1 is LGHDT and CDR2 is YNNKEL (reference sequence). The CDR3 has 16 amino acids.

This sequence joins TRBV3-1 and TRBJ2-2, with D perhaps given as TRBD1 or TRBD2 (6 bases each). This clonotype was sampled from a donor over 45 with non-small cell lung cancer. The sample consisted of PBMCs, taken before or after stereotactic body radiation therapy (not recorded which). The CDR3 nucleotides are TGTGCCAGCAGCCAAGGGAGGGGGAAGGGCACCGGGGAGCTGTTTTTT. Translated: CASSQGRGKGTGELFF. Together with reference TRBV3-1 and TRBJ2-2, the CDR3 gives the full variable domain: DTAVSQTPKYLVTQMGNDKSIKCEQNLGHDTMYWYKQDSKKFLKIMFSYNNKELIINETVPNRFSPKSPDKAHLNLHINSLELGDSAVYFCASSQGRGKGTGELFFGEGSRLTVL.